This TCR beta chain was profiled in a study of CD8 T cells in Susac syndrome. Study results and limitations: The study's TCR sequencing and HLA analysis covered a relatively small number of individuals, and the study acknowledged this.

The CDR3 is made up of 16 amino acids. With 5 bases removed from V and 0 bases from J, the gap between germline ends came to 16 bases. Germline CDR1 and CDR2: LNHDA and SQIVND (reference sequence). Healthy donors served as the controls. They were matched for age and sex. Negative isolation was applied to CD8+ and CD4+ T cells, and FACS enrichment was applied to TEMRA cells. After extraction with the RNeasy kit, about 0.5 to 1 ug of the RNA was reverse transcribed using random hexamers. Multiplex PCR with immunoSEQ amplified the TCR beta CDR3 across 54 Vbeta and 13 Jbeta. TCRdb used MiXCR to reprocess the immunoSEQ multiplex PCR reads, holding one entry per CDR3 protein. The sample lists 95,000 to 150,000 distinct CDR3 sequences; roughly 92% were seen once. A word on this clonotype: The antigen is undetermined.

Sequences were obtained from CD4+ T cells from PBMCs. The V call is TRBV19, the J call TRBJ1-1, with a tentative D call TRBD1 (5 bases). The sequence derives from a human donor in good health. The CDR3 region has the DNA TGTGCCAGTAGTCGGAGGGGCGGGCCAATGAACACTGAAGCTTTCTTT. The encoded protein is CASSRRGGPMNTEAFF.